In its sample, the clone carrying this TCR beta chain was seen many times. What it binds is not known. The CDR3 spans 13 residues. Trimming cost V 7 bases and J 0 bases, with 9 bases left between them. This sample is part of a study of molecular identifiers for immune sequencing clone quantification. Study information: The replicate experiment used RNA from around 20,000 or 99,000 naive CD8 cells. This RNA was split into five aliquots, and four of them were sequenced. General observations from the study: Over 99% of effector molecules, but under 1% in naive cells, were held by clones with more than 20 RNA copies.

A single record per CDR3 protein comes from TCRdb applying MiXCR to the PCR reads. The data show around 320,000 distinct CDR3 sequences, roughly 24% seen once. Using 10%, 30% or 50% RNA, naive CD8 libraries were derived from approximately 20,000 to 1,000,000 sorted cells. The authors gated naive CD8 T cells as CD8+CD4-CCR7+CD45RA+ for sorting. The specimen was naive CD8+ T cells from blood, with Jurkat cell RNA spiked in. Subset noted: FACS-sorted CD8+CD4-CCR7+CD45RA+ naive T cells. This chain uses TRBV12-3 or TRBV12-4 with TRBJ1-1; the D is unclear. The TCR was taken from a human donor in good health. Some libraries in this study had Jurkat cell RNA spiked in. The CDR3 DNA follows: TGTGCCAGCATGGCAGCCATGAACACTGAAGCTTTCTTT. The encoded protein is CASMAAMNTEAFF.